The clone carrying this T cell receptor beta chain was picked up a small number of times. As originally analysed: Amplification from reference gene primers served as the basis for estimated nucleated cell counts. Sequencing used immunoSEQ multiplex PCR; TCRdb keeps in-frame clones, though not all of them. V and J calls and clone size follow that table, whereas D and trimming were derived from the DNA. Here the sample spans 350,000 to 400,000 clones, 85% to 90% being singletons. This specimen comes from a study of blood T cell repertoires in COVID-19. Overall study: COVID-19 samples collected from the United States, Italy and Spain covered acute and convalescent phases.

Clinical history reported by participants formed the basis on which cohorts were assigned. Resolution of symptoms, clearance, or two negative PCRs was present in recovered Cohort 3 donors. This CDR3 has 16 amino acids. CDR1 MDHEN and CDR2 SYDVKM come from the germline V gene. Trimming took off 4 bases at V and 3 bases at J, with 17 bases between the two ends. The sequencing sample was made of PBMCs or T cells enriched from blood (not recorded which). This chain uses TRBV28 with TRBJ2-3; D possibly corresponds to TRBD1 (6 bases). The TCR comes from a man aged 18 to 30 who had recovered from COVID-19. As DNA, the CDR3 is TGTGCCAGCAGTTCCACAGGGTTAGTGGAAACAGATACGCAGTATTTT. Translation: CASSSTGLVETDTQYF.